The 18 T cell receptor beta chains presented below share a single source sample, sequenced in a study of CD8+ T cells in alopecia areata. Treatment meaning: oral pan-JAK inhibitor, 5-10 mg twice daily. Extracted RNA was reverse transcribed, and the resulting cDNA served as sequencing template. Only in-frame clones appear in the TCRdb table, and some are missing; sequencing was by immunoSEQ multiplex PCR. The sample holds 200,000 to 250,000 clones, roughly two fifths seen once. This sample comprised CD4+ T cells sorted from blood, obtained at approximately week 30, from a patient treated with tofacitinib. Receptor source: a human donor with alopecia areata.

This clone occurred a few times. The CDR3 nucleotides are TGTGCCACCACAGCGCGGGGCGTGAGTCAGCCCCAGCATTTT. Translation gives CATTARGVSQPQHF. This sequence joins TRBV21-1 and TRBJ1-5. TRBV21-1 is tagged as a pseudogene. The CDR3 loop spans 14 amino acids.

CDR3 in amino acids: CASSSSGIPPLKYF. CDR3 in DNA: TGTGCCAGCAGTTCTAGCGGGATCCCACCTCTCAAGTATTTT. The gene calls are TRBV6-5 and TRBJ2-3; 9 bases are shared with TRBD2. The CDR3 has 14 residues. V lost 4 bases, J lost 13 bases, and 12 bases stayed unmatched. Germline lookup yields CDR1 MNHEY and CDR2 SVGAGI.

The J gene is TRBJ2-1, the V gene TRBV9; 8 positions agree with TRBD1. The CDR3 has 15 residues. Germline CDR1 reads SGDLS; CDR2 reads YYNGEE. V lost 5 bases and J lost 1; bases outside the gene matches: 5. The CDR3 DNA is TGTGCCAGCAGTCCCCGGGACAGGTCCTACAATGAGCAGTTCTTC. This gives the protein CASSPRDRSYNEQFF. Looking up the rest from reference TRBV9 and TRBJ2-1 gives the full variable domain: DSGVTQTPKHLITATGQRVTLRCSPRSGDLSVYWYQQSLDQGLQFLIQYYNGEERAKGNILERFSAQQFPDLHSELNLSSLELGDSALYFCASSPRDRSYNEQFFGPGTRLTVL.

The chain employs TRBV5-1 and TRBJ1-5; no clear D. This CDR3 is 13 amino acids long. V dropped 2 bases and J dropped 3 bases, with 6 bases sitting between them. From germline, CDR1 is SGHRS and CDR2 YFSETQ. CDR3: CASSFDINQPQHF. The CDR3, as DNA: TGCGCCAGCAGCTTCGACATCAATCAGCCCCAGCATTTT.

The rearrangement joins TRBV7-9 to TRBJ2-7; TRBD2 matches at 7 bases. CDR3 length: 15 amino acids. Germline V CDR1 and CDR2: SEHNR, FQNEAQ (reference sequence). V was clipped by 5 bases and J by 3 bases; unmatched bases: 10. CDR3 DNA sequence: TGTGCCAGCAGCCAGGACTTAGCGGGCGGCTACGAGCAGTACTTC. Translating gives CASSQDLAGGYEQYF.

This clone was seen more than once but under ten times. The CDR3 loop reads CASSHSETQYF. CDR3 DNA: TGCGCCAGCAGCCATTCGGAGACCCAGTACTTC. The chain recombines TRBV5-1 with TRBJ2-5; no clear D. The CDR3 is 11 amino acids. Trimming removed 4 bases from V and 5 bases from J, with 6 bases in between. The germline CDR1 and CDR2 sequences are SGHRS and YFSETQ.

In DNA, the CDR3 is TGCGCCAGCAGCTTGGGTGGATCGGGACAGCCATTATTGCCCCTCCACTTT. Translated: CASSLGGSGQPLLPLHF. The chain has TRBV5-1 and TRBJ1-6, with 7 nucleotides matching TRBD1. CDR1 is SGHRS and CDR2 is YFSETQ in the germline V gene. V dropped 0 bases and J dropped 13; count of bases not matched to a gene: 16. The CDR3 consists of 17 residues.

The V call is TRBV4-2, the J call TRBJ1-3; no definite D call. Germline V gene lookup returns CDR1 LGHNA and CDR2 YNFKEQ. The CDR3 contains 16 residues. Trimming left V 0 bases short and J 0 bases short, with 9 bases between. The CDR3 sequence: CASSQEAGDSGNTIYF. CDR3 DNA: TGTGCCAGCAGCCAAGAGGCAGGCGACTCTGGAAACACCATATATTTT.

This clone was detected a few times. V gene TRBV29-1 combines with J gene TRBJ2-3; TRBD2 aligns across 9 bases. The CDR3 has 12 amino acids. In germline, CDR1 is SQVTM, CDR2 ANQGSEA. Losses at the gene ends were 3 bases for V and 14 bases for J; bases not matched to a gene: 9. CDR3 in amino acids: CSVDVAGDDRYF. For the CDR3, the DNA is TGCAGCGTTGACGTAGCGGGGGACGATCGGTATTTT.

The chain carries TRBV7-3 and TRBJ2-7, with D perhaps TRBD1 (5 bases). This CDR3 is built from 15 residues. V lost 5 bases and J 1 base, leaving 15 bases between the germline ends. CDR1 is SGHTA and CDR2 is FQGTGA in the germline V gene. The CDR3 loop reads CASSAQGGASYEQYF. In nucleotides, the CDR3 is TGTGCCAGCAGCGCCCAGGGTGGGGCATCCTACGAGCAGTACTTC. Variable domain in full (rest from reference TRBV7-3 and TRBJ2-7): GAGVSQTPSNKVTEKGKYVELRCDPISGHTALYWYRQSLGQGPEFLIYFQGTGAADDSGLPNDRFFAVRPEGSVSTLKIQRTERGDSAVYLCASSAQGGASYEQYFGPGTRLTVT.

CDR3 amino acids: CASSVTGTGGNIQYF. The CDR3 nucleotides read TGTGCCAGCAGCGTAACCGGGACAGGGGGAAACATTCAGTACTTC. The chain links TRBV9 to TRBJ2-4; 11 bases align to TRBD1. V was pared by 1 base and J by 6 bases, with 3 bases of the junction left unmatched. Germline CDR1 SGDLS, CDR2 YYNGEE. The CDR3 has 15 residues.

The CDR3 bases are TGTGCCAGCAGCTTAGTAGGACGGGACAGTGAAGCTTTCTTT. This translates into CASSLVGRDSEAFF. The chain uses TRBV7-8 and TRBJ1-1; 7 nucleotides line up with TRBD1. The germline CDR1 and CDR2 sequences are SGHVS and FQNEAQ. V was clipped by 1 base and J by 7 bases; unmatched bases: 6. CDR3 length: 14 residues.

The CDR3 loop is CASSQPNVAGELFF. CDR3 nucleotides: TGTGCCAGCAGCCAACCAAACGTTGCCGGGGAGCTGTTTTTT. The rearrangement uses TRBV4-2 and TRBJ2-2; D not resolved. The germline CDR1 and CDR2 sequences are LGHNA and YNFKEQ. V was pared by 2 bases and J by 6 bases, with 10 bases between. The CDR3 length is 14 residues.

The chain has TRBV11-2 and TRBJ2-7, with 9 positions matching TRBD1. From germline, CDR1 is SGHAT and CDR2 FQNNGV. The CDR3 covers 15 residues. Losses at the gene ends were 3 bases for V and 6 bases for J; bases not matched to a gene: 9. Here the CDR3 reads CASSLIPGQGGEQYF. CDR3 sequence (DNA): TGTGCCAGCAGCTTGATCCCGGGACAGGGTGGCGAGCAGTACTTC.

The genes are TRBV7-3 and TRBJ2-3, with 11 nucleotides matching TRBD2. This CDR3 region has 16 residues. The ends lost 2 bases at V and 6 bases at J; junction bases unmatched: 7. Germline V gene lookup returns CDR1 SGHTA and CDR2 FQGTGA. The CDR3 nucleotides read TGTGCCAGCAGCTTAGGTCTAGCGGGGGGCGCCGATACGCAGTATTTT. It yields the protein CASSLGLAGGADTQYF. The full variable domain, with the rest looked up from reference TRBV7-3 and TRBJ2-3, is GAGVSQTPSNKVTEKGKYVELRCDPISGHTALYWYRQSLGQGPEFLIYFQGTGAADDSGLPNDRFFAVRPEGSVSTLKIQRTERGDSAVYLCASSLGLAGGADTQYFGPGTRLTVL.

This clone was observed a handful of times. DNA for the CDR3: TGTGCCAGCAGCCGCAAACAGGGGGCGTCTGGAAACACCATATATTTT. Protein: CASSRKQGASGNTIYF. The chain has TRBV5-4 and TRBJ1-3, with 9 nucleotides matching TRBD1. Losses at the gene ends were 4 bases for V and 1 base for J; bases not matched to a gene: 6. Germline lookup yields CDR1 SGHNT and CDR2 YYREEE (reference sequence). The CDR3 length is 16 residues.

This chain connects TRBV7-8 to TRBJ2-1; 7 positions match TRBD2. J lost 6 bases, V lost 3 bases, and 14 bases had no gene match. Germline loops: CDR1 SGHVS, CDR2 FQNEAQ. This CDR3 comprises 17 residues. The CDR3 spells CASSFLGTTSVFNEQFF. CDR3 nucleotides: TGTGCCAGCAGCTTCTTAGGGACTACGTCCGTCTTCAATGAGCAGTTCTTC.

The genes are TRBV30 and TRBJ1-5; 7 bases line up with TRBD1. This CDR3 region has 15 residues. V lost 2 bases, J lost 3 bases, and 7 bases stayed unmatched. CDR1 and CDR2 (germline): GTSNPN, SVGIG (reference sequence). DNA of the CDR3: TGTGCCTGGAGTCCCAGGGGGGTCCTCAATCAGCCCCAGCATTTT. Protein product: CAWSPRGVLNQPQHF.